Each of the 30 T cell receptor beta chains below was sequenced from the same sample in a study of blood T cell repertoires in COVID-19. Sequenced by immunoSEQ multiplex PCR; TCRdb stores in-frame clones only, minus some. The sample contains some 66,000 clones, 91% of which appear only once. The material sequenced was peripheral blood. The receptors were sampled from a human donor in a cohort sampled during active COVID-19.

CDR3 in DNA: TGTGCCAGCAGTGACAGGGGCGAAGGTGAAAAACTGTTTTTT. This sequence encodes CASSDRGEGEKLFF. This rearrangement joins TRBV6-1 to TRBJ1-4, with D possibly TRBD1 on 6 matching bases. This CDR3 has 14 residues. V was cut by 3 bases and J by 7 bases, with 12 bases left in between. Germline V gene lookup returns CDR1 MNHNS and CDR2 SASEGT.

The CDR3 coding sequence is TGTGCCAGCAGAAATGGACGGGACACCTCCTACGAGCAGTACTTC. Its protein is CASRNGRDTSYEQYF. This chain links TRBV28 with TRBJ2-7, with a weak D call TRBD1 (6 bases). Germline values: CDR1 MDHEN, CDR2 SYDVKM. V was cut by 6 bases and J by 0 bases, with 15 bases left in between. The CDR3 has 15 residues. Filled out from reference TRBV28 and TRBJ2-7, the complete variable domain reads DVKVTQSSRYLVKRTGEKVFLECVQDMDHENMFWYRQDPGLGLRLIYFSYDVKMKEKGDIPEGYSVSREKKERFSLILESASTNQTSMYLCASRNGRDTSYEQYFGPGTRLTVT.

The V call is TRBV6-1, the J call TRBJ2-1, with 7 positions matching TRBD2. This CDR3 is built from 15 residues. Germline CDR1 and CDR2: MNHNS and SASEGT. Germline trimming cut 1 base from V and 7 bases from J; bases unmatched to any gene: 7. This CDR3 reads CASSEGVGLENEQFF. DNA for the CDR3: TGTGCCAGCAGTGAAGGGGTAGGACTAGAGAATGAGCAGTTCTTC.

This clone came up once. The chain combines TRBV6-5 with TRBJ1-2; TRBD1 might be the D (5 bases). The V and J ends lost 4 bases and 8 bases respectively, with 8 bases between them. Germline CDR1 MNHEY, CDR2 SVGAGI. This CDR3 region has 11 residues. The CDR3 DNA reads as TGTGCCAGCAGTTTACAGGCCGGCTACACCTTC. Residues: CASSLQAGYTF.

This chain uses TRBV5-6 with TRBJ2-1, with 12 bases matching TRBD2. The CDR3 contains 15 residues. Losses at the gene ends were 0 bases for V and 10 bases for J; bases not matched to a gene: 5. Per the germline V gene, CDR1 is SGHDT and CDR2 is YYEEEE. In nucleotides, the CDR3 is TGTGCCAGCAGCTTGGTTGCACTAGCGGGGGGAGAGCAGTTCTTC. As protein: CASSLVALAGGEQFF.

J is TRBJ2-3 and V is TRBV3-1 (or the pseudogene TRBV3-2); 11 bases are shared with TRBD2. The length of the CDR3 is 16 residues. J gave up 0 bases and V 4 bases, and 3 bases lay outside the gene matches. Germline CDR1 is LGHDT and CDR2 is YNNKEL (reference sequence). The CDR3 protein is CASSLLAGESTDTQYF. The CDR3 DNA is TGTGCCAGCAGCCTACTAGCGGGGGAGAGCACAGATACGCAGTATTTT.

The chain employs TRBV18 and TRBJ1-4; 7 bases agree with TRBD1. V shed 6 bases, J shed 5 bases, and the junction held 9 bases outside the gene matches. This CDR3 comprises 15 residues. Germline-derived CDR1 and CDR2 are KGHSH and LQKENI. CDR3 in amino acids: CASSQNRGPNEKLFF. The DNA of the CDR3 is TGTGCCAGCTCCCAAAACAGGGGCCCGAATGAAAAACTGTTTTTT.

This sequence joins TRBV7-9 and TRBJ2-1, with 9 bases lining up with TRBD1. CDR3 length: 17 residues. V lost 5 bases to trimming and J lost 8 bases; unmatched junction nucleotides: 16. CDR1 and CDR2 (germline): SEHNR, FQNEAQ (reference sequence). The CDR3 protein is CASSTPTGTGSLYEQFF. The CDR3 bases are TGTGCCAGCAGCACCCCCACCGGGACAGGGTCTCTCTATGAGCAGTTCTTC.

This chain links TRBV20-1 with TRBJ2-2; weak D call: TRBD1 (7 bases). The CDR3 has 14 amino acids. The V end lost 3 bases, the J end lost 6 bases, and 14 bases lay between the germline ends. Germline V gives CDR1 DFQATT, CDR2 SNEGSKA (reference sequence). The CDR3 region is CSASDRAGSGELFF. CDR3 bases: TGCAGTGCTAGTGACAGGGCGGGATCCGGGGAGCTGTTTTTT.

This clone is medium-sized. This chain joins TRBV4-2 and TRBJ2-7, with 9 bases lining up with TRBD2. Germline loops: CDR1 LGHNA, CDR2 YNFKEQ. Losses at the gene ends were 0 bases for V and 2 bases for J; bases not matched to a gene: 5. The CDR3 totals 16 residues. CDR3 sequence reads: CASSQEIAGETYEQYF. CDR3 bases: TGTGCCAGCAGCCAAGAGATAGCGGGAGAGACCTACGAGCAGTACTTC.

J is TRBJ1-2 and V is TRBV28; 9 nucleotides match TRBD1. V dropped 6 bases and J dropped 7; count of bases not matched to a gene: 3. The germline V gene has CDR1 MDHEN and CDR2 SYDVKM. This CDR3 spans 12 amino acids. CDR3: CASRQGALGYTF. The CDR3 DNA reads as TGTGCCAGCAGACAGGGGGCGCTTGGCTACACCTTC.

This clone was counted once. DNA for the CDR3: TGTGCCAGCAGCTTGATCACAGACCAAGAGACCCAGTACTTC. This translates into CASSLITDQETQYF. The chain is built from TRBV5-4 and TRBJ2-5; D not certain. Germline V gene lookup returns CDR1 SGHNT and CDR2 YYREEE (reference sequence). The CDR3 length is 14 residues. V lost 1 base to trimming and J lost 0 bases, with 7 bases between them.

The V gene is TRBV7-8, the J gene TRBJ2-5, with 7 positions matching TRBD1. Germline CDR1 is SGHVS and CDR2 is FQNEAQ. This CDR3 is built from 16 residues. V gave up 5 bases and J gave up 5 bases; unmatched junction bases: 14. CDR3 coding DNA: TGTGCCAGCAGCCTCGAGACAGGGCCTGCTGGGGAGACCCAGTACTTC. Protein sequence: CASSLETGPAGETQYF.

The chain is built from TRBV7-9 and TRBJ2-3, with a tentative D call TRBD1 (5 bases). The V end lost 0 bases, the J end lost 4 bases, and 8 bases lay between the germline ends. The CDR3 is made up of 14 amino acids. The germline V gene encodes CDR1 SEHNR and CDR2 FQNEAQ (reference sequence). The CDR3 sequence: CASSLAQGPDTQYF. In DNA form, the CDR3 reads TGTGCCAGCAGCTTAGCGCAGGGTCCAGATACGCAGTATTTT.

This clone was detected once. One junction end disagrees with the germline gene, perhaps due to a read error. This rearrangement joins TRBV7-7 to TRBJ2-1; tentative D call: TRBD2 (6 bases). The CDR3 runs to 16 residues. CDR1 is SSHAT, CDR2 FNYEAQ, per germline (reference sequence). The chain's CDR3 is CASSFCAGQEYNEQFF. Written as DNA, the CDR3 is TGTGCTAGCAGCTTCTGTGCGGGGCAGGAGTACAATGAGCAGTTCTTC. The full variable domain, in which reference TRBV7-7 and TRBJ2-1 provide the parts outside the CDR3, is GAGVSQSPRYKVTKRGQDVTLRCDPISSHATLYWYQQALGQGPEFLTYFNYEAQPDKSGLPSDRFSAERPEGSISTLTIQRTEQRDSAMYRCASSFCAGQEYNEQFFGPGTRLTVL.

The V call is TRBV3-1 (or the pseudogene TRBV3-2), the J call TRBJ1-2; D unresolved. This CDR3 has 15 amino acids. Trimming stripped 0 bases from V and 4 bases from J, with 12 bases between. Germline CDR1 is LGHDT and CDR2 is YNNKEL (reference sequence). The CDR3 protein is CASSQDDRRGYGYTF. CDR3 DNA sequence: TGTGCCAGCAGCCAAGACGACCGTCGGGGCTATGGCTACACCTTC.

J is TRBJ1-1 and V is TRBV30; D possibly corresponds to TRBD1 (5 bases). V lost 2 bases and J lost 2, with 12 bases in between. Germline V gives CDR1 GTSNPN, CDR2 SVGIG (reference sequence). The CDR3 is 14 amino acids. As DNA, the CDR3 is TGTGCCTGGAGTTGGGGGGGTTTCAACACTGAAGCTTTCTTT. This encodes CAWSWGGFNTEAFF.

CDR3 sequence reads: CASNERQGLGETQYF. The CDR3 DNA reads as TGCGCCAGCAACGAAAGACAGGGGTTGGGGGAGACCCAGTACTTC. The chain uses TRBV5-1 and TRBJ2-5; 8 bases align to TRBD1. The CDR3 is 15 amino acids. The J segment lost 5 bases and the V segment lost 6 bases, leaving 12 bases of the junction unmatched. Germline values: CDR1 SGHRS, CDR2 YFSETQ.

This chain uses TRBV6-5 with TRBJ1-4, with 7 bases that match TRBD1. Germline lookup yields CDR1 MNHEY and CDR2 SVGAGI. The CDR3 consists of 14 residues. With 4 bases clipped from V and 8 bases from J, the junction kept 7 bases outside the gene matches. The CDR3, as DNA: TGTGCCAGCAGTTCTCGTCCGGGACAGGAAAAACTGTTTTTT. Protein product: CASSSRPGQEKLFF.

The chain joins TRBV19 to TRBJ1-1; 8 bases agree with TRBD1. Looked up from germline, CDR1 is LNHDA and CDR2 is SQIVND (reference sequence). The V segment lost 1 base and the J segment 11 bases; nucleotides outside the gene matches: 12. The length of the CDR3 is 15 residues. CDR3 in amino acids: CASSIGRQGPREAFF. The CDR3, as DNA: TGTGCCAGTAGTATAGGTCGACAGGGGCCCCGAGAGGCTTTCTTT.

CDR3 sequence (DNA): TGTGCCAGCAGGACGACAGGGATTAACTATGGCTACACCTTC. It codes for CASRTTGINYGYTF. This chain links TRBV6-5 with TRBJ1-2; 7 positions agree with TRBD1. Losses at the gene ends were 6 bases for V and 1 base for J; bases not matched to a gene: 5. Germline CDR1 and CDR2: MNHEY and SVGAGI. This CDR3 is 14 amino acids long.

The J gene is TRBJ1-5, the V gene TRBV29-1; the match to TRBD1 covers 8 bases. After removal of 5 bases from V and 0 bases from J, the junction contained 6 bases not matched to a gene. The CDR3 is 15 residues long. Germline V CDR1 and CDR2: SQVTM, ANQGSEA. The CDR3 sequence: CSVQTGDYSNQPQHF. DNA for the CDR3: TGCAGCGTTCAGACAGGGGACTATAGCAATCAGCCCCAGCATTTT.

This chain uses TRBV28 with TRBJ2-2; D call uncertain. CDR1 is MDHEN, CDR2 SYDVKM, per germline. The CDR3 sequence is 12 residues long. V dropped 6 bases and J dropped 3 bases, with 5 bases sitting between them. DNA of the CDR3: TGTGCCAGCAGCTCCCACACCGGGGAGCTGTTTTTT. Protein sequence: CASSSHTGELFF. The whole variable domain, filled in from reference TRBV28 and TRBJ2-2, reads DVKVTQSSRYLVKRTGEKVFLECVQDMDHENMFWYRQDPGLGLRLIYFSYDVKMKEKGDIPEGYSVSREKKERFSLILESASTNQTSMYLCASSSHTGELFFGEGSRLTVL.

The chain recombines TRBV6-1 with TRBJ1-2; D unresolved. CDR3 length equals 17 residues. The germline V and J ends were trimmed by 0 bases and 0 bases, with 14 bases remaining between them. Per germline, CDR1 MNHNS and CDR2 SASEGT. The CDR3 loop reads CASSEAVGSSANYGYTF. CDR3 coding DNA: TGTGCCAGCAGTGAAGCAGTCGGGAGCTCAGCTAACTATGGCTACACCTTC.

V gene TRBV18 combines with J gene TRBJ2-5; the D gene is possibly TRBD1 (6 bases). Germline CDR1 is KGHSH and CDR2 is LQKENI. There are 16 residues in the CDR3. Deletions cut 4 bases from V and 5 bases from J, with 20 bases between. The CDR3: CASSRVESGDGETQYF. CDR3 nucleotides: TGTGCCAGCTCACGTGTCGAATCAGGGGATGGGGAGACCCAGTACTTC. The full variable domain, rest sourced from reference TRBV18 and TRBJ2-5, is NAGVMQNPRHLVRRRGQEARLRCSPMKGHSHVYWYRQLPEEGLKFMVYLQKENIIDESGMPKERFSAEFPKEGPSILRIQQVVRGDSAAYFCASSRVESGDGETQYFGPGTRLLVL.

J is TRBJ2-7 and V is TRBV6-5; D call uncertain. CDR3 length equals 12 residues. V was shortened by 5 bases and J by 3 bases, with 8 bases between the two germline ends. Germline lookup yields CDR1 MNHEY and CDR2 SVGAGI. CDR3 bases: TGTGCCAGCAGTCTAGACGGCTACGAGCAGTACTTC. Amino acid sequence: CASSLDGYEQYF.

The V call is TRBV7-2, the J call TRBJ2-3; 11 positions match TRBD2. Looked up from germline, CDR1 is SGHTA and CDR2 is FQGNSA. Trimming removed 0 bases from V and 5 bases from J; junction bases left unmatched: 7. The CDR3 extends over 17 amino acids. This CDR3 is CASSLALAGGHGDTQYF. CDR3 bases: TGTGCCAGCAGCTTAGCTTTAGCGGGAGGGCACGGAGATACGCAGTATTTT.

This chain uses TRBV4-3 with TRBJ1-6, with TRBD1 as a possible D gene (5 bases). CDR3 length: 15 residues. The germline V and J ends were trimmed by 1 base and 8 bases, with 12 bases remaining between them. Germline V CDR1 and CDR2: LGHNA, YSLEER. As DNA, the CDR3 is TGCGCCAGCAGCCAAGTAGGCACAGGTCATTCACCCCTCCACTTT. It codes for CASSQVGTGHSPLHF.

This clone was picked up a small number of times. The chain carries TRBV10-3 and TRBJ2-3; D might be TRBD1 (6 bases). The CDR3 contains 15 residues. The V end was cut by 3 bases, the J end by 5 bases, with 15 bases between. Germline V gene data show CDR1 as ENHRY and CDR2 as SYGVKD. The CDR3 DNA sequence: TGTGCCATCAGTGACGAACAGGGTAGTTTAGATACGCAGTATTTT. Translation gives CAISDEQGSLDTQYF.

V is TRBV19 and J is TRBJ2-5, with 7 bases fitting TRBD2. Trimming cost V 2 bases and J 4 bases; bases outside gene matches: 7. Looked up from germline, CDR1 is LNHDA and CDR2 is SQIVND (reference sequence). CDR3 length equals 15 residues. The CDR3 spells CASSIFRGEGETQYF. The CDR3 region has the DNA TGTGCCAGTAGTATATTTCGGGGGGAAGGAGAGACCCAGTACTTC. The full variable domain, its missing parts supplied by reference TRBV19 and TRBJ2-5, is DGGITQSPKYLFRKEGQNVTLSCEQNLNHDAMYWYRQDPGQGLRLIYYSQIVNDFQKGDIAEGYSVSREKKESFPLTVTSAQKNPTAFYLCASSIFRGEGETQYFGPGTRLLVL.